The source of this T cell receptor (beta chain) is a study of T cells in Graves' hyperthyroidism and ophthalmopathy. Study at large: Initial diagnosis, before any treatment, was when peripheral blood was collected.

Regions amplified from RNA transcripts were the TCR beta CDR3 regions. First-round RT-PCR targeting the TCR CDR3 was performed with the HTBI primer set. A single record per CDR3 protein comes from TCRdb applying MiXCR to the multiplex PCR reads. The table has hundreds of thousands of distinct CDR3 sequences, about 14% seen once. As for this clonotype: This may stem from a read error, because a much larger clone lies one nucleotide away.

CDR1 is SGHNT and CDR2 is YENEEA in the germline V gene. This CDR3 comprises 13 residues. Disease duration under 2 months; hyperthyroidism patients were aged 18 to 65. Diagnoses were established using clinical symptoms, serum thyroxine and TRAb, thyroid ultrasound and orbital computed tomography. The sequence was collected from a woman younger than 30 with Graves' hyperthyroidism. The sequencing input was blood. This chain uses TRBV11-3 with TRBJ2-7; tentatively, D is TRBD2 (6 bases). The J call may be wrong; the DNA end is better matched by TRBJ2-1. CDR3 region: CASRFGGTYEQFF. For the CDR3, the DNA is TGTGCCAGCAGGTTCGGGGGAACCTACGAGCAGTTCTTC.